The rows below give T cell receptor beta chains drawn from one sample of a study of blood T cell repertoires in COVID-19. Clones were read by immunoSEQ multiplex PCR, and TCRdb kept only the in-frame ones, dropping some. Seen here are around 140,000 clones, about 89% observed once, and the top ten hold around 6.3%. Input material: peripheral blood. All receptors derive from an elderly man with acute or convalescent COVID-19. Each CDR3 is given with its conserved first and last residue. D genes are given only for firm matches. Expanded clones get a size class; other rows say once, few or many, or leave the size out.

V: TRBV19; J: TRBJ1-5; size: NA; D: TRBD1; DNA: TGTGCCAGTAGTTCCGGGACAGGAGGCAATCAGCCCCAGCATTTT; CDR3: CASSSGTGGNQPQHF
V: TRBV29-1; J: TRBJ2-7; size: NA; D: NA; DNA: TGCAGCGTGGGGGCCTCGGTTTACGAGCAGTACTTC; CDR3: CSVGASVYEQYF
V: TRBV10-1; J: TRBJ1-2; size: few; D: NA; DNA: TGCGCCAGCAGTGAAGCCGGGAGAAACTATGGCTACACCTTC; CDR3: CASSEAGRNYGYTF
V: TRBV7-3; J: TRBJ1-2; size: once; D: NA; DNA: TGTGCCAGCAGCTCCCCGGGCAGGGGATATGGCTACACCTTC; CDR3: CASSSPGRGYGYTF
V: TRBV4-1; J: TRBJ2-7; size: NA; D: NA; DNA: TGCGCCAGCAGCCAGGTGGGCGGCCGCCAGCGGGCCGCCCCCTACGAGCAGTACTTC; CDR3: CASSQVGGRQRAAPYEQYF
V: TRBV7-2; J: TRBJ2-3; size: NA; D: NA; DNA: TGTGCCAGCAGCCCAATGGGACTTAGCACAGATACGCAGTATTTT; CDR3: CASSPMGLSTDTQYF
V: TRBV4-1; J: TRBJ2-7; size: NA; D: TRBD1; DNA: TGCGCCAGCAGCCAAGATGCGTCAGGGGGATCCTACGAGCAGTACTTC; CDR3: CASSQDASGGSYEQYF
V: TRBV5-5; J: TRBJ2-1; size: NA; D: NA; DNA: TGTGCCAGCAGCTCTAACACTATACTTGTCAGGGCGTCGTACAATGAGCAGTTCTTC; CDR3: CASSSNTILVRASYNEQFF
V: TRBV3-1/TRBV3-2; J: TRBJ2-6; size: NA; D: NA; DNA: TGTGCCAGCAGCCAAGTCCGGTCCTCTGGGGCCAACGTCCTGACTTTC; CDR3: CASSQVRSSGANVLTF
V: TRBV28; J: TRBJ1-1; size: NA; D: TRBD1; DNA: TGTGCCAGCAGTTTTTCACAGGGGGCCCTGAACACTGAAGCTTTCTTT; CDR3: CASSFSQGALNTEAFF
V: TRBV7-3; J: TRBJ2-2; size: NA; D: NA; DNA: TGTGCCAGCAGCCCCGCCGATGCGGGGACCGGGGAGCTGTTTTTT; CDR3: CASSPADAGTGELFF
V: TRBV4-2; J: TRBJ1-2; size: NA; D: NA; DNA: TGTGCCAGCAGCCAAGGAGGCCAGGGCCATAACTATGGCTACACCTTC; CDR3: CASSQGGQGHNYGYTF
V: TRBV3-1/TRBV3-2; J: TRBJ1-4; size: NA; D: NA; DNA: TGTGCCAGCAGCCAAAATCCGGGTGAAAAACTGTTTTTT; CDR3: CASSQNPGEKLFF
V: TRBV3-1/TRBV3-2; J: TRBJ1-2; size: NA; D: NA; DNA: TGTGCCAGCAAAAGGGGTCTGTGGACTAACTATGGCTACACCTTC; CDR3: CASKRGLWTNYGYTF
V: TRBV5-1; J: TRBJ2-3; size: NA; D: TRBD2; DNA: TGCGCCAGCAGCTTGGGACTAGCGCGCAGCACAGATACGCAGTATTTT; CDR3: CASSLGLARSTDTQYF
V: TRBV5-1; J: TRBJ1-1; size: NA; D: NA; DNA: TGCGCCAGCAGCTTGTCCGGGGGCACTGAAGCTTTCTTT; CDR3: CASSLSGGTEAFF
V: TRBV18; J: TRBJ1-5; size: many; D: NA; DNA: TGTGCCAGCTCACCAGCAGGAAGCAATCAGCCCCAGCATTTT; CDR3: CASSPAGSNQPQHF
V: TRBV6-1; J: TRBJ2-7; size: NA; D: TRBD1; DNA: TGTGCCAGCAGTGAAGGTCCGGGACAGGGATACGAGCAGTACTTC; CDR3: CASSEGPGQGYEQYF
V: TRBV5-1; J: TRBJ2-7; size: NA; D: NA; DNA: TGCGCCAGCAGCTTGGTACCCACTAGTTCCCTTTACGAGCAGTACTTC; CDR3: CASSLVPTSSLYEQYF
V: TRBV5-1; J: TRBJ2-3; size: NA; D: NA; DNA: TGCGCCAGCAGGTCCCGTGTTCAGATGGATACGCAGTATTTT; CDR3: CASRSRVQMDTQYF
V: TRBV7-6; J: TRBJ2-5; size: NA; D: TRBD2; DNA: TGTGCCAGCAGCTTAGGGGTGGCTAGCGGGTTGCAAGAGACCCAGTACTTC; CDR3: CASSLGVASGLQETQYF
V: TRBV18; J: TRBJ2-7; size: NA; D: NA; DNA: TGTGCCAGCCGTAACAAGGGGTCGGGCGCCGAGCAGTACTTC; CDR3: CASRNKGSGAEQYF
V: TRBV6-5; J: TRBJ1-5; size: NA; D: NA; DNA: TGTGCCAGCAGTCTACAGGGAGCTCAGCCCCAGCATTTT; CDR3: CASSLQGAQPQHF